This T cell receptor beta chain emerged from a study of beta chain features in type 1 diabetes. The CDR3 extends over 14 amino acids. Germline V gene lookup returns CDR1 MDHEN and CDR2 SYDVKM. V trimming: 2 bases; J trimming: 5 bases; junction bases outside the gene matches: 3. The investigators reverse transcribed all of the isolated RNA, so they sequenced expressed TCRB transcripts. Sequenced by immunoSEQ multiplex PCR; TCRdb stores in-frame clones only, minus some. The repertoire has 310,000 or so clones, 15% of them found once; the top ten carry less than 0.02%. CD4+ naive, central memory, regulatory and stem cell-like memory cells were sorted via CD45RO/CCR7/CD25/CD127/CD95/CD27. The study, taken as a whole, reports: For Type 1 diabetes patients, all four CD4+ subsets carried TCRB CDR3s that were moderately but significantly shorter. A potential influence of HLA type upon TCRB rearrangement remained unresolved herein.

Note on this clone: Its antigen is not identified.

Input material: naive CD4+ T cells from blood. The gene calls are TRBV28 and TRBJ2-5; 9 bases fit TRBD1. The sequence was obtained from a man between 18 and 35 years old with type 1 diabetes. CDR3 DNA: TGTGCCAGCAGTTTAACAGGGGGCCCGGAGACCCAGTACTTC. Encoded protein: CASSLTGGPETQYF.